This T cell receptor beta chain was recorded in a study of T cell repertoires in cytomegalovirus infection. Overall study: Public TCR beta signatures provided an indication of both CMV infection and a matching HLA type. Study findings and constraints: Ex vivo, HLA-C-restricted CMV-specific TCR beta clonotypes prevailed over the rest of the response. Cumulative public TCR beta family frequency identified CMV carriers with the relevant HLA.

MiXCR was run by TCRdb on the reads, yielding one entry per CDR3 protein. The sample consists of some 940,000 distinct CDR3 sequences, approximately 32% of them appearing once. Germline V gives CDR1 SGHNT, CDR2 YYREEE (reference sequence). The CDR3 is made up of 15 amino acids. Trimming took 0 bases from V and 4 from J; bases not matched to a gene: 6. On this clonotype: Antigen specificity is unknown.

This TCR derives from a human donor in good health (CMV status not recorded). Some clones in this sample may be carry-over from other donors' samples. The chain carries TRBV5-4 and TRBJ2-7; 8 bases map to TRBD2. This sample comprised cultured CD8+ T cells from PBMCs, obtained from culture after CMV antigen stimulation. The CDR3 DNA follows: TGTGCCAGCAGCTTGGCCGACAGCGGGGGTTACGAGCAGTACGTC. Its protein is CASSLADSGGYEQYV.